This T cell receptor beta chain was sequenced for a study of molecular identifiers for immune sequencing clone quantification. This clonotype was recorded at least ten times. It was with previously described methods and listed TCR primers that bulk TCR libraries were made. Each CDR3 protein gets one entry after TCRdb re-called the PCR reads with MiXCR. Seen here are under 650,000 distinct CDR3 sequences, 15% to 20% observed once, and the top ten hold around 0.86%. The specimen sequenced was naive CD8+ T cells from blood, with Jurkat cell RNA spiked in. Subset noted: FACS-sorted CD8+CD4-CCR7+CD45RA+ naive T cells. This clonotype was sampled from a human donor in good health. Some libraries in this study had Jurkat cell RNA spiked in.

The CDR3 loop is CASSLGRTGINEAFF. The DNA of the CDR3 is TGTGCCAGCAGCTTAGGGAGGACAGGGATTAATGAAGCTTTCTTT. The chain employs TRBV7-8 and TRBJ1-1; 8 bases fit TRBD1. CDR1 is SGHVS, CDR2 FQNEAQ, per germline. Trimming took 1 base from V and 7 from J; bases not matched to a gene: 8. The CDR3 loop spans 15 amino acids.